Given below is one T cell receptor beta chain in context. Its antigen is still unknown. This record belongs to a study of T cell responses to AZD1222 COVID-19 vaccine. Study in general: Second-dose timings of about 4 or about 12 weeks were pooled. Notes on the study in general: Repertoire sampling happened only post peak T cell response. CD4 TCRs covered the whole spike, strongest at regions 160-218 and 743-854.

This table comes from immunoSEQ multiplex PCR, and its TCRdb copy is limited to in-frame clones, with some not included. The table has 110,000 or so clones, 82% seen once. This TCR was recovered from an adult in good health. The sequencing used peripheral blood, collected on day 0 of AZD1222 vaccination.

The CDR3 here is CASSQGAGGNTIYF. CDR3 nucleotide sequence: TGTGCCAGCAGCCAGGGGGCAGGTGGAAACACCATATATTTT. The J gene is TRBJ1-3, the V gene TRBV6-5; 8 nucleotides line up with TRBD1. Germline CDR1 MNHEY, CDR2 SVGAGI. The CDR3 spans 14 residues. The V and J ends lost 6 bases and 3 bases, in that order; junction bases with no gene match: 4.